This TCR beta chain was retrieved from a study of blood T cell repertoires in COVID-19. Study-level background: Sites in the United States, Italy and Spain provided acute and convalescent COVID-19 samples. The analysed material was cDNA or gDNA that came from T cells, B-cell-depleted T cells, or PBMCs.

Libraries were prepared by immunoSEQ multiplex PCR; TCRdb keeps only in-frame clonotypes and omits some of them. The sample has 150,000 or so clones, roughly 83% seen once. All enrollees were roughly 18 to 100 years old and from 20 to 30 US areas. Each exposed participant met a COVID-19 case in the 2 weeks preceding study entry. Germline V CDR1 and CDR2: LNHDA, SQIVND (reference sequence). The CDR3 is 13 amino acids. The ends lost 10 bases at V and 1 base at J; junction bases unmatched: 7. The sample consisted of PBMCs or T cells enriched from blood (not recorded which). V usage is TRBV19 and J usage is TRBJ2-7, with 7 nucleotides matching TRBD1. The sequence came from a man aged 65-85 years who had been exposed to COVID-19. CDR3 in DNA: TGTGCCACTAGCACGGGACAGTCCTACGAGCAGTACTTC. Amino acid sequence: CATSTGQSYEQYF.